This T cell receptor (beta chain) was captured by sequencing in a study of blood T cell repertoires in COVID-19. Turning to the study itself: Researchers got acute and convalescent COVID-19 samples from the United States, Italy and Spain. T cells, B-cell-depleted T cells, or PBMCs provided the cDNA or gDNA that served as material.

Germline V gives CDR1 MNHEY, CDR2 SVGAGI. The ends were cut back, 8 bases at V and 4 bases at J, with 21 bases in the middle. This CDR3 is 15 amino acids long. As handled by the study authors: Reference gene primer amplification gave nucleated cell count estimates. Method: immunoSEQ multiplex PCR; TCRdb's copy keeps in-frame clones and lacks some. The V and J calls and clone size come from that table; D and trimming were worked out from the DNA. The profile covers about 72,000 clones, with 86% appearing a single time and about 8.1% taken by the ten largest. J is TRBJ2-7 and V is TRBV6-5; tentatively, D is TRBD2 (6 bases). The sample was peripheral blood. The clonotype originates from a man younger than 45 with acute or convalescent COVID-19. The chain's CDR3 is CASQVLPIGGYEQYF. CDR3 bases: TGTGCCAGCCAAGTACTGCCAATCGGGGGTTACGAGCAGTACTTC.